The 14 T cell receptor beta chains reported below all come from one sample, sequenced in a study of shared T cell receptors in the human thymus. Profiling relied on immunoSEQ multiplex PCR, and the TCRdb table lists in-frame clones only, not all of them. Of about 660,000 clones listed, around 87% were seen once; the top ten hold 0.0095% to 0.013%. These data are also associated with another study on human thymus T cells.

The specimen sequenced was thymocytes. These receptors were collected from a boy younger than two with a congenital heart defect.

CDR3 region: CASSLGMGQTRGAFF. CDR3 DNA sequence: TGTGCCAGCAGCTTGGGGATGGGACAAACTCGAGGAGCTTTCTTT. The V gene is TRBV5-6, the J gene TRBJ1-1, with a possible D match to TRBD1 (6 bases). Germline values: CDR1 SGHDT, CDR2 YYEEEE. The CDR3 extends over 15 amino acids. V lost 0 bases, J lost 10 bases, and 19 bases lay in between.

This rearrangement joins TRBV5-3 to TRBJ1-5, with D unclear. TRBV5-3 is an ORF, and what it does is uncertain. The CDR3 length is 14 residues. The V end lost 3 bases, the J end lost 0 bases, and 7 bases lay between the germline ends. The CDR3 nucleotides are TGTGCCAGAAGCTCGGCGGCTAGCAATCAGCCCCAGCATTTT. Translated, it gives CARSSAASNQPQHF.

The CDR3 loop reads CASSDRQGRGLNEQFF. The CDR3 nucleotides read TGTGCCAGCAGTGACCGCCAGGGCAGGGGCCTCAATGAGCAGTTCTTC. The chain joins TRBV6-4 to TRBJ2-1; possible D gene TRBD1, 6 bases. The V end lost 2 bases, the J end lost 6 bases, and 17 bases lay between the germline ends. The CDR3 is 16 amino acids. Germline values: CDR1 MRHNA, CDR2 SNTAGT.

CDR3 sequence (DNA): TGTGCCAGCAGCGTTGACAGGGCCGCTGAGACCCAGTACTTC. As protein: CASSVDRAAETQYF. The chain combines TRBV4-2 with TRBJ2-5; TRBD1 matches 7 bases. Losses at the gene ends were 5 bases for V and 5 bases for J; bases not matched to a gene: 8. This CDR3 is built from 14 residues. Germline V gives CDR1 LGHNA, CDR2 YNFKEQ.

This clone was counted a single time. The CDR3 DNA reads TGTGCCAGCAGACGGGAGGGGAACACCGGGGAGCTGTTTTTT. Its protein product is CASRREGNTGELFF. V gene TRBV28 combines with J gene TRBJ2-2; 8 positions match TRBD2. The V segment lost 6 bases and the J segment 1 base; nucleotides outside the gene matches: 1. The CDR3 length is 14 residues. Germline V gene data show CDR1 as MDHEN and CDR2 as SYDVKM.

The CDR3 nucleotides are TGCGCCAGCAGCTTCGGACTAGCGGGCTCCTACGAGCAGTACTTC. Protein: CASSFGLAGSYEQYF. The V and J genes are TRBV5-1 and TRBJ2-7, with 11 bases lining up with TRBD2. The germline V gene encodes CDR1 SGHRS and CDR2 YFSETQ. J was trimmed by 0 bases and V by 2 bases; bases with no gene match: 1. The CDR3 is 15 amino acids.

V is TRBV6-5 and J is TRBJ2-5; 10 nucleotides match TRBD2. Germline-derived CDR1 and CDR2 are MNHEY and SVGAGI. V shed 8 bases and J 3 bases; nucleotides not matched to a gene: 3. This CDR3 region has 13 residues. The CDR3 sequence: CASQTSGEETQYF. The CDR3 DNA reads TGTGCCAGCCAAACTAGCGGGGAAGAGACCCAGTACTTC.

CDR3 residues: CASSQDVTSGSSGNTGELFF. For the CDR3, the DNA is TGTGCCAGCAGCCAAGATGTGACTAGCGGGAGTAGCGGGAACACCGGGGAGCTGTTTTTT. The gene calls are TRBV4-2 and TRBJ2-2, with TRBD2 matching over 12 bases. This CDR3 has 20 amino acids. Germline values: CDR1 LGHNA, CDR2 YNFKEQ. J was trimmed by 1 base and V by 0 bases; bases with no gene match: 9.

The CDR3 DNA reads TGTGCCAGCAGCGTAGAGCCTAGCGGGATAGCAGATACGCAGTATTTT. Translation gives CASSVEPSGIADTQYF. The V gene is TRBV9, the J gene TRBJ2-3; 9 nucleotides align to TRBD2. The CDR3 is made up of 16 amino acids. Germline assignment: CDR1 SGDLS and CDR2 YYNGEE. With 0 bases clipped from V and 4 bases from J, the junction kept 6 bases outside the gene matches.

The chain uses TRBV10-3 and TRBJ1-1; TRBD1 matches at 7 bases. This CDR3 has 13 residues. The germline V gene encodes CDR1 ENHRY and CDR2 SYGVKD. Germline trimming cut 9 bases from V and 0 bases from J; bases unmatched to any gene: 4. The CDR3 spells CAMGTAMNTEAFF. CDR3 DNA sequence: TGTGCCATGGGGACAGCCATGAACACTGAAGCTTTCTTT.

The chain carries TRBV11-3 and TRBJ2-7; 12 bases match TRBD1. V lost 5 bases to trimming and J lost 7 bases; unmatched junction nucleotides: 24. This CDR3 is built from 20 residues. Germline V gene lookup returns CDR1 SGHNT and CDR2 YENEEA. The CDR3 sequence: CASSNRQPGQGASLPREQYF. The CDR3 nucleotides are TGTGCCAGCAGCAATAGACAACCGGGACAGGGGGCCTCTCTGCCGAGGGAGCAGTACTTC.

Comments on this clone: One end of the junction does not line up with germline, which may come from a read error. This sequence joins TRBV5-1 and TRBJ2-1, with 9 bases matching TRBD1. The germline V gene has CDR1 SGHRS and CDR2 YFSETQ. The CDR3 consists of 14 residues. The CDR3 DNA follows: TGCGCCAGCAGCCCCCGACAGGGGGACAATGAACAGTTCTTC. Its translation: CASSPRQGDNEQFF.

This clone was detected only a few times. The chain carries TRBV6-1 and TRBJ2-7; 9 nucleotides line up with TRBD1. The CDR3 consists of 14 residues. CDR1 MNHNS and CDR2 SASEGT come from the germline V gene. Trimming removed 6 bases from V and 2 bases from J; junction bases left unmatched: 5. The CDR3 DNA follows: TGTGCCAGCAGCTCCGGGACAGGGCCCTACGAGCAGTACTTC. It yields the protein CASSSGTGPYEQYF.

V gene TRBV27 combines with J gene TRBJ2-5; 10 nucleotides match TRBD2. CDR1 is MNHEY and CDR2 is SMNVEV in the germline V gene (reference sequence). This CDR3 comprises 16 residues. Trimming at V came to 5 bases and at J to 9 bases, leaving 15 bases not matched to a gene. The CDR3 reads CASSIIPGTSVLPQYF. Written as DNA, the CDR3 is TGTGCCAGCAGTATAATCCCCGGGACTAGCGTTTTGCCCCAGTACTTC.